This paragraph reports one T cell receptor beta chain. The antigen is not known. Germline CDR1 reads MDHEN; CDR2 reads SYDVKM. The CDR3 covers 12 residues. V was pared by 1 base and J by 5 bases, with 3 bases between. This sample is drawn from a study of T cell responses to AZD1222 COVID-19 vaccine. Regarding the study as a whole: Clonal diversity was possibly underestimated, and the donors were mostly white British, with more females.

Sequencing was performed with immunoSEQ multiplex PCR; in TCRdb, only in-frame clones are kept and a portion is missing. The sample lists about 76,000 clones, about 74% seen once, with 27% in the top ten. This chain uses TRBV28 with TRBJ2-1, with D unclear. The origin of this receptor is an adult who received the MenACWY meningococcal vaccine as a control. The sample consisted of peripheral blood, taken 28 days after the second dose of the MenACWY control vaccine. The CDR3 DNA is TGTGCCAGCAGTTTATTAGACAATGAGCAGTTCTTC. It is translated as CASSLLDNEQFF. The entire variable domain, with the rest obtained from reference TRBV28 and TRBJ2-1, is as follows: DVKVTQSSRYLVKRTGEKVFLECVQDMDHENMFWYRQDPGLGLRLIYFSYDVKMKEKGDIPEGYSVSREKKERFSLILESASTNQTSMYLCASSLLDNEQFFGPGTRLTVL.